This T cell receptor beta chain was recovered during a study of blood T cells in healthy people across ages. Turning to the study itself: Capture via template switching afforded approximately one barcoded beta molecule per two T cells. Study findings and constraints: A roughly linear fall in TCR beta diversity per million T cells was seen with increasing age. Bulk PBMC profiling left naive and antigen-experienced comparisons inconclusive. Aged donors had fewer naive CD4+ cells and lower diversity than long-lived donors.

V lost 4 bases and J lost 8, with 15 bases in between. The CDR3 extends over 14 amino acids. The V gene's germline CDR1 is LGHNA and CDR2 YSLEER. The authors ran a second PCR of about 6 to 11 cycles using a sample-barcoded 5' primer and a J-beta primer mix. TCRdb passed the 5' RACE reads through MiXCR, listing each CDR3 protein once. The sample consists of hundreds of thousands of distinct CDR3 sequences, around 41% of them appearing once. Comments on this clonotype: Its antigen is unidentified.

The sequence derives from a man older than 75 in good health. The sequenced sample consisted of blood. This chain connects TRBV4-3 to TRBJ2-1; D might be TRBD2 (6 bases). CDR3 sequence: CASSRGRLGYEQFF. CDR3 DNA sequence: TGCGCCAGCAGCCGGGGGAGACTAGGATATGAGCAGTTCTTC.